The following is a T cell receptor beta chain sequence with its context. The antigen remains undetermined. Cultured CD4+ T cells had their DNA profiled by the Oncomine TCR Beta short-read assay. TCRdb itself ran the PCR reads through MiXCR, one entry per CDR3 protein. Of approximately 20,000 distinct CDR3 sequences in the sample, approximately 37% are singletons; the top ten hold 12% to 15%. These data come from a study of vaccination and CD4 T cells after COVID-19. Background on the study: Investigators drew the post-COVID samples a median roughly 96 days after diagnosis, with a range of 35 to 161.

This sample's treatment: approximately 9-day PBMC culture with coronavirus spike peptide pools or control peptides (ViraFEST assay). Per germline, CDR1 MNHNS and CDR2 SASEGT. Trimming removed 7 bases at V and 0 bases at J, with 16 bases between. This CDR3 has 17 residues. The sequencing input was cultured CD4+ T cells from blood. The rearrangement links TRBV6-1 to TRBJ2-6, with D perhaps matching TRBD1 (6 bases). The source is a human donor with COVID-19. CDR3 sequence reads: CASTTGQTGSGANVLTF. The CDR3 nucleotides are TGTGCCAGCACCACAGGACAGACTGGCTCTGGGGCCAACGTCCTGACTTTC.